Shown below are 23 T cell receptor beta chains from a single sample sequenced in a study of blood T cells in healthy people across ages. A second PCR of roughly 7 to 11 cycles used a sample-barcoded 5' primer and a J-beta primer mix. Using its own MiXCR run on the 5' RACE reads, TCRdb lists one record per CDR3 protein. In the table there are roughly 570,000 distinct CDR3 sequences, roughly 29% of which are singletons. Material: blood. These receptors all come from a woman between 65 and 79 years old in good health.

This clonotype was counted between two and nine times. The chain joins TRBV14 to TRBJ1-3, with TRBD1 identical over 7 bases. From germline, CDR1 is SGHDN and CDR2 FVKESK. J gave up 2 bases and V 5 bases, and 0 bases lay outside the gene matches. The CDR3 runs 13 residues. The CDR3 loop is CASSRGPGNTIYF. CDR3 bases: TGTGCCAGCAGCAGGGGGCCTGGAAACACCATATATTTT.

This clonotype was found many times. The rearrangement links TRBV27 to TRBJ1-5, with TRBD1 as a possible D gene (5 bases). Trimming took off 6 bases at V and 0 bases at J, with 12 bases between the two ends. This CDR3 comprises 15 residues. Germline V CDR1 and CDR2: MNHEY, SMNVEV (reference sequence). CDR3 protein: CASSLNRFSNQPQHF. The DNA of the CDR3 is TGTGCCAGCAGCCTCAACAGGTTTAGCAATCAGCCCCAGCATTTT.

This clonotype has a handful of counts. CDR3 sequence: CASSPPQGRTEAFF. CDR3 sequence (DNA): TGTGCCAGCAGCCCTCCCCAGGGGAGGACTGAAGCTTTCTTT. The genes are TRBV7-9 and TRBJ1-1; tentative D call: TRBD1 (6 bases). Germline V gene sequence: CDR1 SEHNR, CDR2 FQNEAQ (reference sequence). This CDR3 has 14 residues. Trimming shortened V by 5 bases and J by 5 bases, and 15 bases separated the two germline ends.

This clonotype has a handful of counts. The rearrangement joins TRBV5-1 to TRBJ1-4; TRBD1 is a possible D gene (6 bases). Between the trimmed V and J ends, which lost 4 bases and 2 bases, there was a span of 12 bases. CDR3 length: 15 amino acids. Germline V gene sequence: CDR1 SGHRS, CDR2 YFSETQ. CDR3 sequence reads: CASSLGGVTNEKLFF. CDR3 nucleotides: TGCGCCAGCAGCCTCGGGGGCGTCACTAATGAAAAACTGTTTTTT.

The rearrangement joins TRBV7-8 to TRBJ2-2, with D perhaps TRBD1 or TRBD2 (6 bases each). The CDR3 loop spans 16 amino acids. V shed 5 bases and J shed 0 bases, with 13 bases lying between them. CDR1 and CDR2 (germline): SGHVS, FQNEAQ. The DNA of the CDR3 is TGTGCCAGCAGCCAAGCAAGGGGGGCGAACACCGGGGAGCTGTTTTTT. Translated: CASSQARGANTGELFF.

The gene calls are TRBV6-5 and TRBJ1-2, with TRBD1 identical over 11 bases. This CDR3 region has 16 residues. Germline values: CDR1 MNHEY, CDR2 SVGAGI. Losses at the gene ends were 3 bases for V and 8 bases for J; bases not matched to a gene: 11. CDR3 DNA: TGTGCCAGCAGTTATAAGAGTCGGACAGGGGGCCTGGGCTACACCTTC. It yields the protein CASSYKSRTGGLGYTF.

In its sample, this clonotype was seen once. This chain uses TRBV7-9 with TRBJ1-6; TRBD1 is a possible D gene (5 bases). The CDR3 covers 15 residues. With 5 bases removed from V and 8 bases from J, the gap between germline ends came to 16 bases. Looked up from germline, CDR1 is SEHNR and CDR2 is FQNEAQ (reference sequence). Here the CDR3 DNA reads TGTGCCAGCAGCCCGTCGGGGACCATGGATTCACCCCTCCACTTT. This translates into CASSPSGTMDSPLHF.

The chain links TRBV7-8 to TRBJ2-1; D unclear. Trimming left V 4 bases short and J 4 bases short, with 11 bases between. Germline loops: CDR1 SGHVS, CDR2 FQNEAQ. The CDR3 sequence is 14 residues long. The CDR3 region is CASSSLGGYNEQFF. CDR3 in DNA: TGTGCCAGCAGCTCCTTGGGTGGGTACAATGAGCAGTTCTTC.

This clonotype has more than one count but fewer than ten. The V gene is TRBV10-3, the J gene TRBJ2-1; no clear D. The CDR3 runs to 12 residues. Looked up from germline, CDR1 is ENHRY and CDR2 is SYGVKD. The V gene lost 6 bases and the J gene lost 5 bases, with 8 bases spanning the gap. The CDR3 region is CAISQANNEQFF. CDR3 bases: TGTGCCATCAGCCAAGCTAACAATGAGCAGTTCTTC.

The CDR3 nucleotides are TGTGCCAGCATGAGGGGGGCCTACAATGAGCAGTTCTTC. It encodes CASMRGAYNEQFF. V is TRBV27 and J is TRBJ2-1, with D perhaps being TRBD1 or TRBD2 (6 bases each). Germline V gives CDR1 MNHEY, CDR2 SMNVEV (reference sequence). V lost 7 bases and J 2 bases, leaving 9 bases between the germline ends. This CDR3 spans 13 amino acids.

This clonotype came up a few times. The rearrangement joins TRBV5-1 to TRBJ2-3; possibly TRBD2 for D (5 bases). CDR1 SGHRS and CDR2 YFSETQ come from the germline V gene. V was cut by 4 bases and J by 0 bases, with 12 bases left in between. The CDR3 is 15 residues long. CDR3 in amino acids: CASSRGGLSTDTQYF. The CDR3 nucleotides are TGCGCCAGCAGCCGTGGAGGACTTAGCACAGATACGCAGTATTTT.

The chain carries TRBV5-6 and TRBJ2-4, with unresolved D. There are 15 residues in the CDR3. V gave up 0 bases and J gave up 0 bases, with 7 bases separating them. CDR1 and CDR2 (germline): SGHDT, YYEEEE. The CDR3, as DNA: TGTGCCAGCAGCTTGGATCCCATAGCCAAAAACATTCAGTACTTC. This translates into CASSLDPIAKNIQYF.

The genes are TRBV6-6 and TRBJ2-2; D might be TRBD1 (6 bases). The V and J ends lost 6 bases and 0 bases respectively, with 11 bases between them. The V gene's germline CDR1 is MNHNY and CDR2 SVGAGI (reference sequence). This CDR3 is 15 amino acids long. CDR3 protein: CASSRGQPNTGELFF. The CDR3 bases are TGTGCCAGCAGCAGAGGACAGCCGAACACCGGGGAGCTGTTTTTT.

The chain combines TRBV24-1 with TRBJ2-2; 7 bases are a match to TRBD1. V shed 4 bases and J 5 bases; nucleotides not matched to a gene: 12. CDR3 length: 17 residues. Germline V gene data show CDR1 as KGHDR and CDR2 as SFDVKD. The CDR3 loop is CATSETTGARWTGELFF. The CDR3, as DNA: TGTGCCACCAGTGAGACCACAGGGGCGCGATGGACCGGGGAGCTGTTTTTT.

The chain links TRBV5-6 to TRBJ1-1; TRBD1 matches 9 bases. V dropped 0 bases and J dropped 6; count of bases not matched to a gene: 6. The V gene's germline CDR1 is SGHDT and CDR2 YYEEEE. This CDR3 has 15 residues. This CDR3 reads CASSLGDRASAEAFF. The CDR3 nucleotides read TGTGCCAGCAGCTTGGGGGACAGGGCTTCGGCTGAAGCTTTCTTT.

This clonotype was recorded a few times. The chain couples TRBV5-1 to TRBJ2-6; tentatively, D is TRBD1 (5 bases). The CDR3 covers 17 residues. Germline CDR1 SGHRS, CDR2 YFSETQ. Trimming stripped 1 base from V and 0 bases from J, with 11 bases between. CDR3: CASSLSVDSSGANVLTF. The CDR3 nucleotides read TGCGCCAGCAGCTTGAGTGTCGACAGCTCTGGGGCCAACGTCCTGACTTTC. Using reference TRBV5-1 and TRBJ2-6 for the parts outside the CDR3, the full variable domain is KAGVTQTPRYLIKTRGQQVTLSCSPISGHRSVSWYQQTPGQGLQFLFEYFSETQRNKGNFPGRFSGRQFSNSRSEMNVSTLELGDSALYLCASSLSVDSSGANVLTFGAGSRLTVL.

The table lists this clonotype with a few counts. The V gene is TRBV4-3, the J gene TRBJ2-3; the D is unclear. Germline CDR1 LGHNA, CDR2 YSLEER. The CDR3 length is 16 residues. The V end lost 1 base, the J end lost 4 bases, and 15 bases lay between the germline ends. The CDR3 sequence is CASSQGGWGSADTQYF. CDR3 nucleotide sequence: TGCGCCAGCAGCCAAGGGGGTTGGGGTAGTGCAGATACGCAGTATTTT.

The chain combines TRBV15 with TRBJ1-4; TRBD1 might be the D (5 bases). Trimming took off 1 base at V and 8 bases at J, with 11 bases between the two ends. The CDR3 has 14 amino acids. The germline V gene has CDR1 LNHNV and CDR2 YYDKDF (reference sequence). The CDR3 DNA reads TGTGCCACCAGCAGAGGTCAGGGTATAGAAAAACTGTTTTTT. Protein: CATSRGQGIEKLFF. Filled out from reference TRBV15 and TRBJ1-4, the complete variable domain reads DAMVIQNPRYQVTQFGKPVTLSCSQTLNHNVMYWYQQKSSQAPKLLFHYYDKDFNNEADTPDNFQSRRPNTSFCFLDIRSPGLGDTAMYLCATSRGQGIEKLFFGSGTQLSVL.

Here the CDR3 reads CASSVGQVYNEQFF. The CDR3 nucleotides read TGTGCCAGCAGCGTAGGTCAGGTTTACAATGAGCAGTTCTTC. The chain recombines TRBV9 with TRBJ2-1, with D unresolved. This CDR3 region has 14 residues. CDR1 is SGDLS and CDR2 is YYNGEE in the germline V gene. The ends were cut back, 0 bases at V and 4 bases at J, with 8 bases in the middle.

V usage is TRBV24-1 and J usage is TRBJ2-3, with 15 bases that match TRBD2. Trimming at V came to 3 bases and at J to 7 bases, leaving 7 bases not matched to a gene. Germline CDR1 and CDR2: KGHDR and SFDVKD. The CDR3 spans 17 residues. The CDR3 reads CATSDPRTSGGGNTQYF. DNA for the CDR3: TGTGCCACCAGTGATCCCCGGACTAGCGGGGGGGGAAATACGCAGTATTTT.

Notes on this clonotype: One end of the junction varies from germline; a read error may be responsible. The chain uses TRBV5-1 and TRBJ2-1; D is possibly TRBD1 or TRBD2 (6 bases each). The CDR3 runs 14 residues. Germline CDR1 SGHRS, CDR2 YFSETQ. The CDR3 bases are TGCGCCTGCAGCTCGAATACGGGGGCTCTCGAGCAGCACTTC. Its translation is CACSSNTGALEQHF. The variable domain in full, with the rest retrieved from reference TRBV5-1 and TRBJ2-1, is KAGVTQTPRYLIKTRGQQVTLSCSPISGHRSVSWYQQTPGQGLQFLFEYFSETQRNKGNFPGRFSGRQFSNSRSEMNVSTLELGDSALYLCACSSNTGALEQHFGPGTRLTVL.

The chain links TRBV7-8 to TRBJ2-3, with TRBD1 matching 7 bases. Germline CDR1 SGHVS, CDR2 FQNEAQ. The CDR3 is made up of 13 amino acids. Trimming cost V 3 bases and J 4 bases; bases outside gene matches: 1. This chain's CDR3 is CASSFDRADTQYF. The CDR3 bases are TGTGCCAGCAGCTTTGACAGGGCAGATACGCAGTATTTT. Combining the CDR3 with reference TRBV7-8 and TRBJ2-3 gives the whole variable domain GAGVSQSPRYKVAKRGQDVALRCDPISGHVSLFWYQQALGQGPEFLTYFQNEAQLDKSGLPSDRFFAERPEGSVSTLKIQRTQQEDSAVYLCASSFDRADTQYFGPGTRLTVL.

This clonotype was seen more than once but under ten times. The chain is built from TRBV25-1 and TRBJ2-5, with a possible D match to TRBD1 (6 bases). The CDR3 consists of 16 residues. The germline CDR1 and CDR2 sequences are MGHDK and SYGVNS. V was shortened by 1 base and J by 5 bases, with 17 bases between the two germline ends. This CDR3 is CASSELGAGPMETQYF. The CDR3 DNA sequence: TGTGCCAGCAGTGAATTGGGGGCAGGGCCAATGGAGACCCAGTACTTC. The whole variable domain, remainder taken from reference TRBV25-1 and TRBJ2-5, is EADIYQTPRYLVIGTGKKITLECSQTMGHDKMYWYQQDPGMELHLIHYSYGVNSTEKGDLSSESTVSRIRTEHFPLTLESARPSHTSQYLCASSELGAGPMETQYFGPGTRLLVL.